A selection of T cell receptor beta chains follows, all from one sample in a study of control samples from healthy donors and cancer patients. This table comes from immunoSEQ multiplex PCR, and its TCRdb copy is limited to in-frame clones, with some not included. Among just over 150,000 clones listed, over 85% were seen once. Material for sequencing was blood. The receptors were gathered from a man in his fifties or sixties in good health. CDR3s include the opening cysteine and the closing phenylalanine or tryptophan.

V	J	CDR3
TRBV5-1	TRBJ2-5	CASSRQGITDQETQYF
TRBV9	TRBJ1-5	CASSVVEGQPQHF
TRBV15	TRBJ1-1	CATSRGGQASTEAFF
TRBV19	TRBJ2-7	CASSIQAALAYEQYF
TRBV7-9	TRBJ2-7	CASSFDRGYEQYF
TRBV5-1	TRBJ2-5	CASSGGGGGPSEETQYF
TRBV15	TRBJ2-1	CATSRGQASDNEQFF
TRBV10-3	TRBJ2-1	CAISPSGTSGSNEQFF
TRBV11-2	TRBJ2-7	CASSSPRGPRTATYEQYF
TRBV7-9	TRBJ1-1	CASSLAWTGNTEAFF
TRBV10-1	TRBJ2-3	CASPLRGPTDTQYF
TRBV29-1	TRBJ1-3	CSGGFSGNTIYF
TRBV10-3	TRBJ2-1	CAISPGTSGSRGSYNEQFF
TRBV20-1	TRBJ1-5	CSASSRSNQPQHF
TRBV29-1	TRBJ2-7	CSVDSGSSYEQYF
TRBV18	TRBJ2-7	CASSPGIGGRTAYEQYF
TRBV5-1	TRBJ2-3	CASSAPDYTDTQYF
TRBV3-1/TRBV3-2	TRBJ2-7	CASSQLDRVTYEQYF
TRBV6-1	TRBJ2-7	CASSEALRYEQYF
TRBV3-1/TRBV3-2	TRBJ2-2	CATNRPAGQGGTGELFF
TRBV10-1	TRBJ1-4	CASSRDDKTMEKLFF
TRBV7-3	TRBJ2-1	CASRGSYNEQFF
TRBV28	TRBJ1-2	CASSLFGEPNYGYTF
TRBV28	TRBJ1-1	CASSFLPNTEAFF
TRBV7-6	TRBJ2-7	CASSSLSGRGSYEQYF
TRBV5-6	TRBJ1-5	CASSLGQLYSNQPQHF
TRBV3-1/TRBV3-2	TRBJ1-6	CASSQDLGGNSPLHF
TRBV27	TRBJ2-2	CASSSLDRGNTGELFF
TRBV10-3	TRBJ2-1	CAISPVSYNEQFF
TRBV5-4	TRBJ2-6	CASTSGFSGANVLTF
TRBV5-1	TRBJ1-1	CASSLEKTNTEAFF
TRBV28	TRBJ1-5	CASSLEQRQHF
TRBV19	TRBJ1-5	CASRSSSGSSNQPQHF
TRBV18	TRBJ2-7	CASSAGTGLHEQYF
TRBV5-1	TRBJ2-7	CASSSQGNSNYEQYF
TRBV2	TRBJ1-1	CASSQRAQGVGNTEAFF
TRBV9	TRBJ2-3	CASSLRPRTDTQYF
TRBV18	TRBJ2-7	CASSPSSRASYEQYF
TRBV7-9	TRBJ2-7	CASSQGSGPYEQYF
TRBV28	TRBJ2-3	CASQGGGRPDTQYF
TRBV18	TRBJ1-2	CASDTGGATYGYTF
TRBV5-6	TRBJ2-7	CASSLVQGSYEQYF
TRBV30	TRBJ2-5	CAWSTAGTRQETQYF
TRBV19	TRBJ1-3	CASTALGGNTIYF
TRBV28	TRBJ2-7	CASEDRDLGEQYF
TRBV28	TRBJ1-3	CASSFSLGISGNTIYF
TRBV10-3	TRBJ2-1	CAISEGREVEQFF
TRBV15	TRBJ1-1	CATSAHKAEAFF
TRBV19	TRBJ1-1	CASSISGISVMNTEAFF